This T cell receptor beta chain was identified in a study of HIV-infected patients and healthy controls. On the study more broadly: Viral load fell to undetectable in about 70% of the 16 patients by the second blood draw.

Whole-study results and caveats: In healthy controls, MAIT alpha CDR3s were common; in HIV+ repertoires, severely depleted.

CDR3 length: 15 amino acids. Germline CDR1 and CDR2: MGHRA and YSYEKL. V lost 5 bases to trimming and J lost 0 bases, with 13 bases between them. cDNA was made from approximately 0.55 ug RNA using alpha and beta constant primers. Each of the alpha and beta chains got its own library through chain-specific third strand synthesis with indices. One primer pair amplified all rearrangements per chain; each cDNA got molecular barcodes. A 12-nucleotide barcode per molecule came from two concatenated random hexamers added pre-amplification. TCRdb re-called the 5' RACE reads with MiXCR, one entry per CDR3 protein. Counted here are about 10,000 distinct CDR3 sequences, 10% occurring once; the ten biggest clones make up about 18%. In regard to this clonotype: Its antigen is as yet unknown.

The repertoire came from unfractionated whole blood and reflected all unsorted peripheral T cells. The sequences come from blood, collected before antiretroviral therapy. The source of this sequence is an adult with HIV infection. V is TRBV4-1 and J is TRBJ1-1; tentatively, D is TRBD1 (5 bases). The CDR3 coding sequence is TGCGCCAGCAGCTCGGCCGGGGGGATGAACACTGAAGCTTTCTTT. Amino acids: CASSSAGGMNTEAFF.